This T cell receptor beta chain was observed in a study of T cell responses to AZD1222 COVID-19 vaccine. Clones were read by immunoSEQ multiplex PCR, and TCRdb kept only the in-frame ones, dropping some. Here the sample spans approximately 140,000 clones, 70% to 90% being singletons. The CDR3 is 13 amino acids. Germline CDR1 KGHSH, CDR2 LQKENI. V lost 6 bases and J lost 6; bases outside the gene matches: 6. Sample: peripheral blood, taken on day 0 of AZD1222 vaccination. V is TRBV18 and J is TRBJ1-1; 8 bases map to TRBD1. The sequence derives from an adult in good health. The CDR3 sequence is CASSRDRGSEAFF. The DNA for the CDR3 is TGTGCCAGCTCCCGAGACAGGGGCTCTGAAGCTTTCTTT.